The source of this T cell receptor (beta chain) is a study of blood T cell repertoires in COVID-19. Study-level information: The United States, Italy and Spain were the sources of the acute and convalescent COVID-19 samples.

CDR1 and CDR2 from the germline V gene are LGHNA and YSLEER. CDR3 length: 15 amino acids. V was pared by 4 bases and J by 8 bases, with 18 bases between. The table came from immunoSEQ multiplex PCR; TCRdb's copy has only in-frame clones and leaves some out. The sample shows about 62,000 clones, 86% of them seen only once. Sequenced: peripheral blood. The sequence was collected from a woman aged 80 or over with acute or convalescent COVID-19. The chain carries TRBV4-3 and TRBJ2-1, with a possible D match to TRBD2 (6 bases). The CDR3 DNA sequence: TGCGCCAGCAGCCTAAACTGGGGGGTGTTGGATGAGCAGTTCTTC. Protein sequence: CASSLNWGVLDEQFF.